A selection of T cell receptor beta chains follows, all from one sample in a study of low-dose radiotherapy and immunotherapy resistance in tumors. Using its own MiXCR run on the reads, TCRdb lists one record per CDR3 protein. Found here are tens of thousands of distinct CDR3 sequences, roughly a sixth of them singletons; the top ten hold 2.8%. This sample comprised PBMCs, obtained before treatment. These receptors were obtained from a male donor with prostate cancer. Each CDR3 is given with its conserved first and last residue. The D gene is left open where the match is weak. Clone size is not always given. Where it is, it says once, few, many or a class for expanded clones.

CASSKGQGEGEQFF	TGCGCCAGCAGCAAAGGACAGGGGGAGGGTGAGCAGTTCTTC	NA	TRBV5-1	TRBJ2-1	TRBD1
CASSEGGQGVWEQYF	TGTGCCAGCAGTGAAGGGGGACAGGGGGTATGGGAGCAGTACTTC	many	TRBV6-2/TRBV6-3	TRBJ2-7	TRBD1
CASSLAPGNTGELFF	TGTGCCAGCAGCTTAGCACCCGGGAACACCGGGGAGCTGTTTTTT	many	TRBV7-2	TRBJ2-2	NA
CASGLGIDREAFF	TGTGCTAGTGGTTTGGGAATTGACAGGGAAGCTTTCTTT	many	TRBV12-5	TRBJ1-1	NA
CASSPAPGGYMQYF	TGCGCCAGCAGTCCTGCCCCGGGGGGCTATATGCAGTATTTT	NA	TRBV5-1	TRBJ2-3	NA
CASSFSGSAVEFF	TGTGCCAGCAGCTTTTCGGGCTCCGCCGTTGAGTTCTTC	NA	TRBV11-2	TRBJ2-1	NA
CASSPGQGGIGNQPQHF	TGCGCCAGCAGCCCCGGACAGGGGGGGATAGGCAATCAGCCCCAGCATTTT	many	TRBV5-1	TRBJ1-5	TRBD1
CSVEPRGNEQFF	TGCAGCGTTGAGCCCAGGGGCAATGAGCAGTTCTTC	many	TRBV29-1	TRBJ2-1	NA
CASSLGKNLAGGRDTQYF	TGTGCCAGCAGCTTAGGCAAGAACCTAGCGGGGGGCCGAGATACGCAGTATTTT	many	TRBV13	TRBJ2-3	TRBD2
CAISEYWGETNEQYF	TGTGCCATCAGTGAGTATTGGGGGGAGACCAACGAGCAGTACTTC	many	TRBV10-3	TRBJ2-7	NA
CATSRDPRGGADTQYF	TGTGCCACCAGCAGAGATCCTCGCGGGGGGGCAGATACGCAGTATTTT	many	TRBV15	TRBJ2-3	TRBD2
CASLAVPQETQYF	TGTGCCAGCCTGGCGGTACCCCAGGAGACCCAGTACTTC	many	TRBV12-3/TRBV12-4	TRBJ2-5	NA
CASSLWAGGRNQPQHF	TGTGCCAGCAGTTTATGGGCAGGGGGCCGTAATCAGCCCCAGCATTTT	many	TRBV27	TRBJ1-5	TRBD1
CASSLGTGLNQPQHF	TGCGCCAGCAGCTTGGGGACAGGGCTCAATCAGCCCCAGCATTTT	many	TRBV5-1	TRBJ1-5	TRBD1
CSAPTSGGNEQFF	TGCAGTGCTCCGACTAGCGGGGGGAATGAGCAGTTCTTC	few	TRBV20-1	TRBJ2-1	TRBD2
CASSFDYQETQYF	TGCGCCAGCAGCTTCGACTACCAAGAGACCCAGTACTTC	many	TRBV5-1	TRBJ2-5	NA
CASSEIIAGLETQYF	TGTGCCAGCAGTGAAATCATAGCGGGCTTGGAGACCCAGTACTTC	many	TRBV2	TRBJ2-5	TRBD2
CASSLGPVGQQETQYF	TGTGCCAGCAGCTTGGGGCCGGTGGGACAGCAAGAGACCCAGTACTTC	many	TRBV5-5	TRBJ2-5	TRBD1
CASSPPGTGTDTQYF	TGCGCCAGCAGCCCTCCCGGGACAGGCACAGATACGCAGTATTTT	many	TRBV5-1	TRBJ2-3	TRBD1
CASPPSAQTILHGYTF	TGTGCCAGCCCGCCCTCCGCCCAGACAATCTTGCATGGCTACACCTTC	many	TRBV6-1	TRBJ1-2	NA
CSVGSINYGYTF	TGCAGCGTTGGCAGTATTAACTATGGCTACACCTTC	many	TRBV29-1	TRBJ1-2	NA
CASSFGQGNNEQFF	TGTGCCAGCAGCTTCGGGCAGGGGAACAATGAGCAGTTCTTC	many	TRBV7-9	TRBJ2-1	NA
CASGSGQGNTEAFF	TGTGCTAGTGGTTCGGGACAGGGGAACACTGAAGCTTTCTTT	many	TRBV12-5	TRBJ1-1	TRBD1
CASSLDSRGTDTQYF	TGTGCCAGCAGCTTAGACTCCCGGGGCACAGATACGCAGTATTTT	many	TRBV11-1	TRBJ2-3	NA
CASSALAGGLSTGELFF	TGTGCCAGCAGTGCACTAGCGGGGGGGCTATCAACCGGGGAGCTGTTTTTT	NA	TRBV2	TRBJ2-2	TRBD2
CASSSGGDTQYF	TGTGCCAGCAGCTCGGGGGGAGATACGCAGTATTTT	many	TRBV13	TRBJ2-3	TRBD2
CASSETGVGGSEQYF	TGCGCCAGCAGTGAGACGGGGGTCGGGGGCTCCGAGCAGTACTTC	many	TRBV10-1	TRBJ2-7	NA
CASSLIGADTEAFF	TGCGCCAGCAGCTTGATCGGGGCTGACACTGAAGCTTTCTTT	many	TRBV5-1	TRBJ1-1	NA
CAISSGGETDTQYF	TGTGCCATCAGTAGCGGGGGGGAAACAGATACGCAGTATTTT	many	TRBV10-3	TRBJ2-3	TRBD2
CASSLGLAGGPSQYF	TGTGCCAGCAGCTTAGGACTAGCGGGGGGTCCGTCCCAGTACTTC	many	TRBV7-8	TRBJ2-5	TRBD2
CSARLATTGELFF	TGCAGTGCCAGACTAGCGACCACCGGGGAGCTGTTTTTT	many	TRBV20-1	TRBJ2-2	TRBD2
CSAGGSYEQYF	TGCAGTGCCGGCGGCTCCTACGAGCAGTACTTC	many	TRBV20-1	TRBJ2-7	NA
CASTGRAGEQYF	TGCGCCAGCACCGGCAGGGCTGGAGAGCAGTACTTC	few	TRBV4-1	TRBJ2-7	NA
CASSPPAGRGTDTQYF	TGTGCCAGCAGCCCCCCCGCGGGGAGAGGCACAGATACGCAGTATTTT	NA	TRBV7-9	TRBJ2-3	NA
CATGLAVGTDTQYF	TGTGCCACAGGACTAGCGGTGGGTACAGATACGCAGTATTTT	many	TRBV2	TRBJ2-3	TRBD2
CASSYVRPDYSNQPQHF	TGTGCCAGCAGTTACGTCAGGCCAGATTATAGCAATCAGCCCCAGCATTTT	many	TRBV6-5	TRBJ1-5	NA
CASSLGWLAGRSDTQYF	TGTGCCAGCAGCTTAGGTTGGCTAGCGGGGAGATCAGATACGCAGTATTTT	few	TRBV7-9	TRBJ2-3	TRBD2
CATHGGHEQFF	TGTGCCACCCACGGAGGCCACGAGCAGTTCTTC	many	TRBV6-2/TRBV6-3	TRBJ2-1	NA
CASTGGRDTDTQYF	TGCGCCAGCACGGGGGGCAGAGACACAGATACGCAGTATTTT	many	TRBV5-1	TRBJ2-3	NA
CASSSLEVGGGETQYF	TGTGCCAGCAGTTCGCTAGAGGTTGGGGGAGGAGAGACCCAGTACTTC	many	TRBV12-3/TRBV12-4	TRBJ2-5	NA